One T cell receptor beta chain is described in this entry. The antigen is undetermined. The entry originates in a study of T cell repertoires in cytomegalovirus infection. Regarding the study as a whole: The cumulative frequency of public TCR beta families distinguished individuals who carried CMV together with the relevant HLA. CMV-specific HLA-C-restricted TCR beta clonotypes dominated the ex vivo response.

V was pared by 4 bases and J by 4 bases, with 17 bases between. The CDR3 loop spans 16 amino acids. TCRdb re-called the reads with MiXCR, one entry per CDR3 protein. The table shows approximately 750,000 distinct CDR3 sequences, with 35% occurring only once. The sequenced material came from PBMCs. This chain uses TRBV12-3 or TRBV12-4 with TRBJ1-5; maybe TRBD1 (6 bases). The sequence came from a human donor in good health (CMV status not recorded). Some clones in this sample may be carry-over from other donors' samples. The CDR3 region is CASSSQGQGSNQPQHF. CDR3 coding DNA: TGTGCCAGCAGTTCTCAGGGGCAGGGCAGTAATCAGCCCCAGCATTTT.